This T cell receptor beta chain was sequenced for a study of T cell changes during pregnancy in multiple sclerosis. The trim removed 4 bases at V and 3 bases at J, leaving 2 bases unmatched. There are 13 residues in the CDR3. Germline CDR1 reads LNHDA; CDR2 reads SQIVND (reference sequence). Using immunoSEQ multiplex PCR, the repertoire was profiled, and TCRdb retains in-frame clones only, with some absent. The sample yields tens of thousands of clones, about nine tenths seen once. This rearrangement joins TRBV19 to TRBJ2-5, with 7 bases identical to TRBD2. Sample: CD4+ T cells from peripheral blood mononuclear cells, taken after pregnancy. This receptor was taken from a female donor with multiple sclerosis, enrolled in a pregnancy study. In DNA form, the CDR3 reads TGTGCCAGTAGTACGGGGACTAAAGAGACCCAGTACTTC. This gives the protein CASSTGTKETQYF.